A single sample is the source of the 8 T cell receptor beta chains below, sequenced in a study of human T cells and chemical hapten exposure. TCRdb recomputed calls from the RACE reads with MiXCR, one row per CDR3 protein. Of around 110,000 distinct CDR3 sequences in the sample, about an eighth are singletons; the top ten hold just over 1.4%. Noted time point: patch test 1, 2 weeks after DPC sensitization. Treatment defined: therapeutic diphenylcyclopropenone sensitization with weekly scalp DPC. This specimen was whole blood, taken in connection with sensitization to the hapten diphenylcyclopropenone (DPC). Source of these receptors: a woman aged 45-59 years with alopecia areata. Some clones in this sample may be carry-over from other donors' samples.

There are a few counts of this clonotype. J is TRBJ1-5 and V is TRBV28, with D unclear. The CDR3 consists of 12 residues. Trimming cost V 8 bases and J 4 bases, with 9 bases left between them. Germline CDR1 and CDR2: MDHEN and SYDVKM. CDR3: CASDGGNQPQHF. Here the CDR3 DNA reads TGTGCCAGCGATGGAGGGAATCAGCCCCAGCATTTT.

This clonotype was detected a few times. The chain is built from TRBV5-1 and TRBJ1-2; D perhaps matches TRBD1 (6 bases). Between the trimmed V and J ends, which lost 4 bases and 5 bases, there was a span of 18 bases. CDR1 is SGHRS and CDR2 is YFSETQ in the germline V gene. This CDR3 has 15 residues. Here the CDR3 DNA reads TGCGCCAGCAGCCCCGAAACAGGGAGTTGGTATGGCTACACCTTC. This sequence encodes CASSPETGSWYGYTF.

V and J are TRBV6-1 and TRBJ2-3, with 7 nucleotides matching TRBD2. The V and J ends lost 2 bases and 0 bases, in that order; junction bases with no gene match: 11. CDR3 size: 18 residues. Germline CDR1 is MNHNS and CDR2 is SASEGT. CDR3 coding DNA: TGTGCCAGCAGTGAAAGTAAGGGACTAACTATTAGCACAGATACGCAGTATTTT. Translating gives CASSESKGLTISTDTQYF.

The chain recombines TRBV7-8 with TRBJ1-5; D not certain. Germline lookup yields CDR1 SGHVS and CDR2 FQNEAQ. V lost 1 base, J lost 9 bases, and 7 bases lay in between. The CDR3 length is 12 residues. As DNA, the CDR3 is TGTGCCAGCAGCTTAGATATGGGGCCCCAGCATTTT. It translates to CASSLDMGPQHF.

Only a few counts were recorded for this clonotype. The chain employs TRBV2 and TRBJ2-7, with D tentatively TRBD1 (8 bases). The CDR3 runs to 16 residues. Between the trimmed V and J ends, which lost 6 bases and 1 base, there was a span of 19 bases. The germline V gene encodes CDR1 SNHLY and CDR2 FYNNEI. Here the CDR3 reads CASRTLNRGGSYEQYF. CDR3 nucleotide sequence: TGTGCCAGCAGAACCCTAAACAGGGGGGGGTCCTACGAGCAGTACTTC.

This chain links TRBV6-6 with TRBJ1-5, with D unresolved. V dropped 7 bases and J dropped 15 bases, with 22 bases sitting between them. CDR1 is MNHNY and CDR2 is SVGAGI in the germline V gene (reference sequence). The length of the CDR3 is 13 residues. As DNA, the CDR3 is TGTGCCAGCAACTCTAACCTAGGATCAGAGTCGCATTTT. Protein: CASNSNLGSESHF.

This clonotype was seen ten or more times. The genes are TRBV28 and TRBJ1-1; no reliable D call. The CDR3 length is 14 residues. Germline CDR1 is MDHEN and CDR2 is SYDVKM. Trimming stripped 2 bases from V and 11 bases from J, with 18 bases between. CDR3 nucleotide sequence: TGTGCCAGCAGTTTAGAGACTGTAGGAGGGTTGGCTTTCTTT. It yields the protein CASSLETVGGLAFF.

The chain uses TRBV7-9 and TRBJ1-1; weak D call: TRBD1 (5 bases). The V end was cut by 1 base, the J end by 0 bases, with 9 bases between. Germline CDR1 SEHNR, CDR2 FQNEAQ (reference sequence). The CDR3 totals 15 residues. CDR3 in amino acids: CASSLVWGLNTEAFF. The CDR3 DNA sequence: TGTGCCAGCAGCTTAGTATGGGGGTTGAACACTGAAGCTTTCTTT.